This TCR beta chain derives from a study of shared clonotypes between healthy human individuals. Across the study: Researchers drew samples from a couple of women and three men aged 18 to 49.

V dropped 1 base and J dropped 2 bases, with 9 bases sitting between them. The CDR3 runs to 14 residues. The germline V gene has CDR1 SGHRS and CDR2 YFSETQ. Each subset's genomic DNA was split evenly across several immunoSEQ plates. Profiling relied on immunoSEQ multiplex PCR, and the TCRdb table lists in-frame clones only, not all of them. The profile shows approximately 2,200,000 clones, about 93% of them singletons. Cells designated naive CD8 were CD45RO-negative and were positively selected for CCR7, with terminally differentiated effector memory CD45RA+ cells excluded. Broader study findings: Compared with memory subsets, naive subsets generally had larger estimated richness. Sampling covered blood only; tissue repertoires likely differ.

A word on this clone: The antigen is unknown.

The clonotype originates from a man between 18 and 35 years old in good health. Some clones in this sample may be carry-over from other donors' samples. The J gene is TRBJ2-5, the V gene TRBV5-1; D gene unclear. Specimen: naive CD8+ T cells from PBMCs. The CDR3: CASSLPRPQETQYF. For the CDR3, the DNA is TGCGCCAGCAGCTTGCCCAGGCCGCAAGAGACCCAGTACTTC.